This T cell receptor beta chain was identified in a study of cytomegalovirus exposure and HLA in healthy donors listed by TCRdb under 2017. About the study as a whole: An earlier analysis of some 620 of the donors reported 250 to 350 Gb of sequence data and 95 million to 120 million unique TCR beta sequences obtained from some 170 million T cells. An early release that covered 640 HLA-typed donors contained approximately 320 gigabases of sequencing data and tens of millions of unique TCR sequences. Of the roughly 400 genotyped donors, approximately 81% were placed in the genetic ancestry cluster associated with self-reported Caucasian donors. The study aimed to test whether signatures of past pathogen exposure could be identified by cataloging public T cell receptors. Using immunosequencing, the study profiled T cell repertoires from approximately 700 subjects and related those repertoires to cytomegalovirus serostatus. Besides the first cohort of about 730 subjects, a separate validation cohort made up of around 120 different subjects was used. To predict cytomegalovirus infection status, the study combined high-throughput TCR immunosequencing, statistical association of individual TCRs with disease status, and machine learning. A later analysis re-examined previously published TCR beta repertoires from about 670 donors and added high-resolution HLA genotyping to investigate patterns of TCR occurrence. The later analysis used no new phenotypic data to find candidate immune exposures, relying instead on TCR beta sequences and their occurrence across donors. In an earlier analysis of more than 550 of the donors, high-throughput TCR beta sequencing was used to judge whether each TCR beta V gene segment behaved as functional or pseudogenic. Alongside the repertoire data, information on donor age, sex, ethnicity and CMV serostatus was compiled. A later genetic analysis used genome-wide SNP genotypes for about 65% of the roughly 670 donors, treating that subset as a discovery cohort. All discovery cohort repertoires had been generated using a single sequencing platform. HLA typing covered class I and class II loci at four-digit resolution. Typing coverage differed by locus: A, B, C, DRB1 and DQB1 were typed in about 629-640 donors, DQA1 in 522, DPA1 in over 600, and DPB1 in just under 490. Because of strong linkage in the cohort, five DR-DQ haplotypes were treated as single units for association and clustering. Among 300 to 500 genotyped donors of the cohort, an average of approximately 200,000 unique TCR beta nucleotide sequences was sequenced per donor, of which 15% to 20% were non-productive.

The cohort consisted of 650 to 700 healthy bone marrow donors. Cohort members were all nominally healthy when sampled, although unrecorded immune exposures were likely present. The donor tested CMV seronegative and was one of the 352 seronegative cohort members. A peripheral blood sample was collected from each donor, and TCR beta sequencing was performed on peripheral blood mononuclear cells. The Qiagen DNeasy Blood Extraction Kit was used to extract genomic DNA from the blood cell samples. To note about this clone: Which antigen it targets is not known. No base qualities exist here, and no much larger clone lies one base off it.

The paper's findings and limits, for the study overall: Cytomegalovirus status was reported to be diagnosed by the classifier with high specificity and sensitivity in both the original and validation cohorts. In vitro tests confirmed that a few of the cytomegalovirus-associated TCR beta chains recognize cytomegalovirus antigens. When HLA alleles, especially DR and DQ, strongly co-occurred, TCR associations were difficult to assign to individual alleles. Several of the top co-occurrence clusters appeared to be linked to parvovirus B19, influenza, CMV and Epstein-Barr virus, according to a later analysis. Most CMV-associated TCR beta chains appeared to be HLA-restricted in a later analysis, and the HLA associations seemed to be driven largely by CMV exposure. In the study, approximately 160 TCR beta chains were listed as associated with cytomegalovirus. The sequencing pipeline was judged likely to have produced a cluster of highly shared sequence variants as a technical artifact. Most TCR sequences were observed very rarely across donors, whereas some public TCRs were present in many individuals. Broadly in line with IMGT annotations, most TCR beta V segments showed up in productive rearrangements about 90% or about 30% of the time in an earlier analysis of approximately 600 of the donors. Sequencing depth was assumed to be roughly uniform across donors in the presence/absence analyses, though that assumption may not hold. A further reported finding was that TCR beta sequences accurately predicted the HLA-A and HLA-B alleles for most subjects in the first cohort. Because HLA typing was unavailable for some donors at each locus, only the typed subset was used in association tests. This cohort had only TCR beta chains sequenced, and the lack of alpha or paired-chain data limited which features could be detected. Linkage disequilibrium might explain the correlated functional status among segregating V segments, but an unknown experimental factor could not be ruled out. The authors suggested that the approach could potentially be extended to other disease states and immunological phenotypes. In a later analysis, some 18,000 TCR beta sequences were associated with specific HLA alleles at a false discovery rate of 0.05. An association between a missense DCLRE1C variant and V-gene and J-gene trimming of TCR beta chains was found in a later genetic analysis and replicated in an independent cohort. For the cohort, immune exposure information was limited to CMV serostatus. A later analysis found that HLA-associated TCR beta chains were more clonally expanded and had lower generation probabilities than equally common non-associated chains. In a later analysis, the rate of TCR association differed among HLA loci, with DRB1 alleles having the most associated TCRs and HLA-C alleles having the fewest. According to a later genetic analysis, donors in an Asian-associated ancestry cluster had fewer N-insertions in productive TCRs than the approximately 630-donor mean. Because counts were too low, 15 to 20 rarely observed V segments, including chromosome 9 orphons, were excluded from the earlier analysis of several hundred of the donors.

Library prep was done by the immunoSEQ multiplex PCR assay. For the multiplex PCR, a mixture combining 60 forward primers for TCR Vbeta segments and 13 reverse primers for TCR Jbeta segments was used. Amplification of the CDR3 region of rearranged TCR beta genes was performed with a multiplex PCR assay on genomic DNA. The Illumina HiSeq System was used to sequence the amplified TCR beta libraries as 87-base-pair reads. On the authors' methods: A later analysis tallied around 87 million unique TCR beta chains across the 550 to 850 repertoires, and about 10 million of those chains were shared by two or more donors. To remove PCR and sequencing errors, raw reads were error-corrected and collapsed into unique sequences using a nearest-neighbor algorithm that merged closely related sequences. To assign V, D and J gene segments, CDR3 sequences were aligned to IMGT reference sequences. For a sequence to be retained, at least a six-nucleotide match to both a V gene segment and a J gene segment was required. Rearrangements were called productive when the CDR3 lacked stop codons and stayed in frame with V and J; all others were non-productive. Following IMGT convention, CDR3 was defined as the stretch from the second conserved V-encoded cysteine up to the conserved J-encoded phenylalanine. In an earlier analysis of around 540 of the donors, sequences lacking an unambiguous match to a single V gene segment were excluded. In an earlier analysis of 587 of the donors, a V segment was called functional when productive rearrangements were above 56.7%, and segregating when the standard deviation between donors exceeded 5%. A statistical classification framework was built to diagnose cytomegalovirus status from the catalog of TCR beta chain sequences. In a later analysis, TCR nucleotide sequences were compared against IMGT/GENE-DB human TR gene sequences so that V and J genes could be assigned. Using the TCRdist pipeline, a later analysis assigned CDR3 sequences along with most-parsimonious VDJ recombination scenarios. In a later analysis, every TCR beta chain was defined by the combination of its CDR3 amino acid sequence and its V-gene family, and reads without a unique V-gene family were dropped. To address suspected cross-contamination and a sequencing artifact, a later analysis removed 592 highly shared, low-generation-probability nucleotide sequences. For each public chain, a later analysis derived a clonal expansion index from normalized ranks of inferred template counts within each repertoire. Generation probabilities in a later analysis came from a VDJ recombination model fitted to out-of-frame rearrangements, and those results were checked against IGoR. Hypergeometric tests were used in a later analysis to score TCR-TCR, TCR-HLA and TCR-CMV co-occurrence, with a repertoire-size bias correction applied to the TCR pairs. False discovery rates were estimated in a later analysis by permuting HLA or CMV assignments 20 times. In a later analysis, co-occurring TCRs were grouped using DBSCAN, and TCRdist sequence similarity was added for clustering within HLA-allele-positive subsets. For co-occurrence clustering, repertoires with fewer than 30,000 or more than 120,000 public chains were excluded, along with about five repertoires with anomalous nucleotide sharing. TCRdb provides this immuneACCESS table in a form limited to in-frame rearrangements. Some clones are lacking; in checked studies, under half of them reflect an unresolved V gene, and why the rest are absent is not known. V, J and clone size are taken as reported in that table, and D and trimming were inferred from the DNA itself. The sample table lists about 160,000 clones, approximately 78% of them with a count of one. The ten most abundant clones make up more than 1.4% of the sample.

The sequenced sample consisted of PBMCs. The TCR originated in a male donor in good health and CMV-seronegative.

The nucleotide sequence reads as follows: TGTGCCAGCAGCGTCAGGGGCACCGGGGAGCTGTTTTTT. It is translated as CASSVRGTGELFF. The rearrangement combines TRBV9 with TRBJ2-2, and TRBD1 may be the D gene, going by 6 matching bases. The CDR3, cysteine through phenylalanine, is 13 amino acids long. Only the CDR3 portion is preserved as DNA: 39 bases, with reading frame beginning at the first base. The germline V gene gives CDR1 as SGDLS and CDR2 as YYNGEE. Trimming costs V 2 bases and J 4 bases, and their ends lie 6 bases apart.